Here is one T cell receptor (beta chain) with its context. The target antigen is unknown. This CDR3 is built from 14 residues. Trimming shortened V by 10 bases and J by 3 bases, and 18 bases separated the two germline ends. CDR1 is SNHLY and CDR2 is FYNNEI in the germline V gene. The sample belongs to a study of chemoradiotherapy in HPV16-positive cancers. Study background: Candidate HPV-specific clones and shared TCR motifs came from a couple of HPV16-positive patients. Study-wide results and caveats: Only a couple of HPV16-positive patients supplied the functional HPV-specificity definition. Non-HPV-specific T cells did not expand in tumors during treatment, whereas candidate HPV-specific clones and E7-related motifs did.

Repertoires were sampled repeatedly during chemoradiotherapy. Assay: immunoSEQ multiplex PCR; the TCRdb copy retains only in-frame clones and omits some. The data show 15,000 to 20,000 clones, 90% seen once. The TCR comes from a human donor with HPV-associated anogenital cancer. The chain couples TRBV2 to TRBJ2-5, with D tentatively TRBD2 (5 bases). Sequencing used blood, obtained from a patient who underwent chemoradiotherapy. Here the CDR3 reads CATVEVGGKETQYF. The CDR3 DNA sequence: TGTGCCACCGTGGAGGTTGGCGGAAAAGAGACCCAGTACTTC.